This is a list of T cell receptor beta chains from one sample in a study of T-cell reconstitution after alpha-beta-depleted transplantation in children. TCRdb passed the PCR reads through MiXCR, listing each CDR3 protein once. The repertoire holds more than 500,000 distinct CDR3 sequences, with over 10% as singletons. Sequencing was performed on PBMCs, mostly from graft donor cells, taken 180 days after TCRalphabeta/CD19-depleted stem cell transplant. The source is a female patient aged 2-15 years who had a stem cell transplant for aplastic anemia, so the T cells may come from the graft donor. The CDR3 runs from the conserved cysteine through the conserved F or W. The D gene is left open where the match is weak. Clone size appears in some rows only: once, few, many, or a class for an expanded clone.

>TRBJ2-5|-|-|TRBV12-3/TRBV12-4
CANSLREQETHYF
TGTGCCAACAGTTTAAGGGAGCAAGAGACCCACTACTTC
>TRBJ1-1|TRBD1|many|TRBV4-3
CASSQENRPGGTEAFF
TGCGCCAGCAGCCAAGAGAACAGGCCAGGGGGCACTGAAGCTTTCTTT
>TRBJ2-5|TRBD2|-|TRBV20-1
CSAREASGSFRFYQETQYF
TGCAGTGCTAGAGAAGCTAGCGGGAGTTTCAGGTTTTACCAAGAGACCCAGTACTTC
>TRBJ1-1|-|many|TRBV18
CASSPQGVQNTEAFF
TGTGCCAGCTCACCACAGGGGGTCCAGAACACTGAAGCTTTCTTT
>TRBJ2-1|-|-|TRBV7-2
CASSFIGKPSYNEQFF
TGTGCCAGCAGCTTCATTGGGAAACCCTCCTACAATGAGCAGTTCTTC
>TRBJ1-5|TRBD1|-|TRBV12-5
CASGMDRVNHQPQHF
TGTGCTAGTGGCATGGACAGGGTTAACCATCAGCCCCAGCATTTT
>TRBJ2-4|TRBD2|-|TRBV7-2
CASSLVLAGTKNIQYF
TGTGCCAGCAGCTTAGTACTAGCGGGGACTAAAAACATTCAGTACTTC
>TRBJ2-7|TRBD1|-|TRBV5-1
CASSSGQSQQYF
TGCGCCAGCAGCTCGGGACAGTCCCAGCAGTACTTC
>TRBJ1-1|-|-|TRBV5-1
CASSIDGQPTEAFF
TGCGCCAGCAGCATCGACGGACAACCAACTGAAGCTTTCTTT
>TRBJ2-1|-|many|TRBV6-2/TRBV6-3
CASSLDYNEQFF
TGTGCCAGCAGCCTCGATTACAATGAGCAGTTCTTC
>TRBJ2-1|TRBD2|-|TRBV10-1
CASLVPLADSSYNEQFF
TGCGCCAGCCTTGTCCCTCTAGCGGATAGCTCCTACAATGAGCAGTTCTTC
>TRBJ1-2|TRBD1|-|TRBV28
CASSTTGWNYGYTF
TGTGCCAGCAGTACGACAGGGTGGAACTATGGCTACACCTTC
>TRBJ2-1|-|-|TRBV20-1
CSARVGPSDYNEQFF
TGCAGTGCTAGAGTCGGGCCTAGCGACTACAATGAGCAGTTCTTC
>TRBJ2-5|TRBD1|-|TRBV3-1
CATSLGQGVQGTQYF
TGTGCCACCAGCCTGGGACAGGGGGTGCAGGGGACCCAGTACTTC
>TRBJ2-7|-|-|TRBV13
CASSLTAGPPYEQYF
TGTGCCAGCAGCTTAACGGCGGGCCCCCCCTACGAGCAGTACTTC
>TRBJ2-3|TRBD2|few|TRBV6-5
CASSYRGLAGSTDTQYF
TGTGCCAGCAGTTACCGAGGACTAGCGGGATCCACAGATACGCAGTATTTT
>TRBJ2-7|TRBD2|-|TRBV3-1
CASSQSGGYEQYF
TGTGCCAGCAGCCAATCGGGGGGCTACGAGCAGTACTTC
>TRBJ2-4|TRBD2|many|TRBV12-3/TRBV12-4
CASSGGAGNIQYF
TGTGCCAGCAGCGGGGGGGCGGGAAACATTCAGTACTTC
>TRBJ2-7|-|few|TRBV15
CATSRQPRESVYEQYF
TGTGCCACCAGCAGACAACCTAGGGAGTCTGTCTACGAGCAGTACTTC
>TRBJ2-6|TRBD2|-|TRBV7-6
CASSLSGLAGRSGANVLTF
TGTGCCAGCAGCTTATCAGGACTAGCGGGCCGCTCTGGGGCCAACGTCCTGACTTTC
>TRBJ2-3|-|-|TRBV18
CASSPLQVTDTQYF
TGTGCCAGCTCACCTCTACAAGTCACAGATACGCAGTATTTT
>TRBJ2-5|-|few|TRBV15
CATSHLQETQYF
TGTGCCACCTCCCACCTTCAAGAGACCCAGTACTTC
>TRBJ2-3|TRBD1|-|TRBV5-1
CASSGTGAPDTQYF
TGCGCCAGCAGCGGGACAGGGGCGCCAGATACGCAGTATTTT
>TRBJ2-3|-|many|TRBV25-1
CASRGDTLDTQYF
TGTGCCAGCAGAGGGGACACCCTAGATACGCAGTATTTT
>TRBJ1-1|TRBD1|few|TRBV20-1
CSADQTGANTEAFF
TGCAGTGCTGACCAAACAGGGGCGAACACTGAAGCTTTCTTT
>TRBJ1-1|-|few|TRBV5-6
CASNLWGGLNTEAFF
TGTGCCAGCAACCTTTGGGGAGGTTTGAACACTGAAGCTTTCTTT
>TRBJ1-3|-|many|TRBV7-2
CASSFTGNTIYF
TGTGCCAGCAGCTTCACAGGAAACACCATATATTTT
>TRBJ2-6|-|once|TRBV11-2
CATSPEDSVANVLTF
TGTGCCACCTCCCCTGAGGACTCTGTGGCCAACGTCCTGACTTTC
>TRBJ2-1|-|-|TRBV10-1
CASSEQAADNEQFF
TGCGCCAGCAGTGAGCAGGCGGCCGACAATGAGCAGTTCTTC
>TRBJ2-3|-|-|TRBV6-5
CASSYRGAGTDTQYF
TGTGCCAGCAGTTACCGGGGGGCTGGGACAGATACGCAGTATTTT
>TRBJ2-1|TRBD2|many|TRBV20-1
CSAGKSGRAINEQFF
TGCAGTGCCGGTAAAAGCGGGAGGGCCATCAATGAGCAGTTCTTC
>TRBJ2-1|TRBD2|many|TRBV12-3/TRBV12-4
CASSSLAGGYYNEQFF
TGTGCCAGCAGCTCCTTAGCGGGAGGGTATTACAATGAGCAGTTCTTC
>TRBJ1-2|-|many|TRBV12-3/TRBV12-4
CASSSGHLYGYTF
TGTGCCAGCAGTTCTGGACACCTCTATGGCTACACCTTC
>TRBJ1-6|TRBD1|few|TRBV30
CASDRDNSPLHF
TGTGCCTCCGACAGGGATAATTCACCCCTCCACTTT
>TRBJ2-5|-|few|TRBV20-1
CSARRPGETQYF
TGCAGTGCTAGGAGGCCAGGGGAGACCCAGTACTTC
>TRBJ2-3|-|few|TRBV9
CASSVRMLTDTQYF
TGTGCCAGCAGCGTACGTATGCTGACAGATACGCAGTATTTT
>TRBJ2-3|-|-|TRBV7-9
CAVRTEPTDTQYF
TGTGCCGTCAGGACAGAACCCACAGATACGCAGTATTTT
>TRBJ2-5|-|-|TRBV4-3
CASSQDLDLGTQYF
TGCGCCAGCAGCCAAGATCTAGACCTTGGGACCCAGTACTTC
>TRBJ2-5|-|few|TRBV28
CASSFLGGAGETQYF
TGTGCCAGCAGTTTTCTGGGGGGGGCTGGAGAGACCCAGTACTTC
>TRBJ2-6|-|-|TRBV7-3
CASSLIGHRAGPTSGANVLTF
TGTGCCAGCAGCTTAATCGGCCATCGGGCAGGGCCAACCTCTGGGGCCAACGTCCTGACTTTC
>TRBJ2-1|-|few|TRBV6-2/TRBV6-3
CASGVGQANEQFF
TGTGCCAGCGGTGTCGGGCAGGCCAATGAGCAGTTCTTC
>TRBJ1-1|TRBD1|few|TRBV29-1
CSVDPRGWATEAFF
TGCAGCGTGGACCCCAGGGGGTGGGCCACTGAAGCTTTCTTT
>TRBJ1-5|-|few|TRBV20-1
CSASGQAGGGQPQHF
TGCAGTGCTAGTGGTCAGGCGGGAGGTGGTCAGCCCCAGCATTTT
>TRBJ1-1|-|few|TRBV7-2
CASSLFTVNTEAFF
TGTGCCAGCAGCTTATTCACAGTGAACACTGAAGCTTTCTTT
>TRBJ2-1|TRBD2|-|TRBV7-2
CAISGREGSYNEQFF
TGTGCCATTTCAGGGCGGGAGGGCTCCTACAATGAGCAGTTCTTC
>TRBJ1-2|TRBD1|few|TRBV15
CATSRDDIRQGPYYGYTF
TGTGCCACCAGCAGAGACGACATTAGACAGGGCCCTTACTATGGCTACACCTTC
>TRBJ1-1|-|-|TRBV12-3/TRBV12-4
CASSPLEGRTMNTEAFF
TGTGCCAGCAGTCCACTAGAGGGGCGAACCATGAACACTGAAGCTTTCTTT
>TRBJ1-1|-|few|TRBV4-3
CASSQDPYVNTEAFF
TGCGCCAGCAGCCAAGATCCGTACGTGAACACTGAAGCTTTCTTT
>TRBJ2-4|-|-|TRBV5-6
CASSLARAAKNIQYF
TGTGCCAGCAGCTTGGCGCGGGCGGCCAAAAACATTCAGTACTTC
>TRBJ1-1|-|many|TRBV5-6
CASSWGLTQMAFF
TGTGCCAGCAGCTGGGGCCTCACCCAGATGGCTTTCTTT
>TRBJ1-2|-|few|TRBV6-1
CASSRDFNYGYTF
TGTGCCAGCAGTCGGGACTTTAACTATGGCTACACCTTC
>TRBJ2-7|-|few|TRBV12-3/TRBV12-4
CASSLMESSYEQYF
TGTGCCAGCAGTTTAATGGAGAGCTCCTACGAGCAGTACTTC
>TRBJ2-5|-|few|TRBV9
CASSPDPGETQYF
TGTGCCAGCAGCCCGGACCCAGGGGAGACCCAGTACTTC
>TRBJ2-2|TRBD1|-|TRBV29-1
CSVVQGVTGELFF
TGCAGCGTTGTGCAGGGGGTCACCGGGGAGCTGTTTTTT
>TRBJ2-6|TRBD2|-|TRBV12-3/TRBV12-4
CTSSSVAGEPSGANVLTF
TGTACCAGCAGTTCCGTAGCGGGAGAACCCTCTGGGGCCAACGTCCTGACTTTC
>TRBJ1-2|TRBD1|few|TRBV27
CASSLKQGAYGYTF
TGTGCCAGCAGTTTAAAACAGGGGGCCTATGGCTACACCTTC